This passage covers 32 T cell receptor beta chains from one sample sequenced in a study of cytomegalovirus exposure and HLA in healthy donors. The PCR was carried out with 60 Vbeta primers and 13 Jbeta primers. Data came from immunoSEQ multiplex PCR; TCRdb stores just in-frame clones and leaves some out. This sample carries 150,000 to 200,000 clones, over 75% of them seen once, and the ten largest clones take 0.2% to 0.3%. Material for sequencing was PBMCs. These receptors all come from a girl in the first two years of life in good health and CMV-seronegative.

This clone was counted only a few times. The CDR3 protein is CASSEILGRSEKLFF. For the CDR3, the DNA is TGCGCCAGCAGTGAGATTCTGGGGAGGAGTGAAAAACTGTTTTTT. The rearrangement uses TRBV10-2 and TRBJ1-4; the D is unclear. Germline values: CDR1 WSHSY, CDR2 SAAADI. Trimming took 2 bases from V and 7 from J, leaving 14 bases between them. This CDR3 is 15 amino acids long.

The rearrangement links TRBV29-1 to TRBJ1-1, with unresolved D. Germline CDR1 SQVTM, CDR2 ANQGSEA. The CDR3 runs to 13 residues. V was cut by 4 bases and J by 2 bases, with 11 bases left in between. CDR3 in amino acids: CSVAVLSNTEAFF. As DNA, the CDR3 is TGCAGCGTTGCTGTCTTATCCAACACTGAAGCTTTCTTT.

The rearrangement links TRBV10-3 to TRBJ2-3, with 11 bases fitting TRBD2. CDR1 is ENHRY, CDR2 SYGVKD, per germline. There are 16 residues in the CDR3. J lost 0 bases, V lost 11 bases, and 10 bases had no gene match. Here the CDR3 reads CAAGTSGQRSTDTQYF. The CDR3 coding sequence is TGTGCCGCCGGGACTAGCGGCCAACGTAGCACAGATACGCAGTATTTT.

The chain has TRBV2 and TRBJ2-5; TRBD1 is a possible D gene (6 bases). The better agreement between TRBJ2-7 and the DNA end casts doubt on the J call. Germline loops: CDR1 SNHLY, CDR2 FYNNEI. The CDR3 totals 14 residues. The CDR3 DNA follows: TGTGCCAGCAGGGACAGACCCTCATCCTACGAGCAGTACTTC. This translates into CASRDRPSSYEQYF.

The chain employs TRBV4-3 and TRBJ2-3, with D possibly being TRBD2 (6 bases). Germline V gene data show CDR1 as LGHNA and CDR2 as YSLEER. The CDR3 length is 18 residues. V lost 4 bases and J 1 base, leaving 21 bases between the germline ends. The CDR3 protein is CASSPLRTGDLGTDTQYF. In DNA form, the CDR3 reads TGCGCCAGCAGCCCTCTAAGGACGGGAGATTTGGGCACAGATACGCAGTATTTT.

This clone was seen only a few times. The chain links TRBV11-2 to TRBJ1-2, with TRBD1 matching over 8 bases. The CDR3 spans 14 residues. In germline, CDR1 is SGHAT, CDR2 FQNNGV. Trimming removed 1 base from V and 4 bases from J; junction bases left unmatched: 2. In nucleotides, the CDR3 is TGTGCCAGCAGCTTAGCGACAGGGGCCTATGGCTACACCTTC. The encoded protein is CASSLATGAYGYTF.

This clone has a handful of counts. V is TRBV27 and J is TRBJ2-5, with a weak D call TRBD2 (7 bases). The CDR3 length is 14 residues. V was cut by 6 bases and J by 2 bases, with 13 bases left in between. The germline CDR1 and CDR2 sequences are MNHEY and SMNVEV (reference sequence). The CDR3: CASRKGGPQETQYF. For the CDR3, the DNA is TGTGCCAGCAGGAAGGGGGGGCCTCAAGAGACCCAGTACTTC.

In its sample, this clone was seen a few times. The chain employs TRBV19 and TRBJ1-2; no definite D call. Trimming took 3 bases from V and 2 from J, leaving 16 bases between them. CDR3 length equals 16 residues. From germline, CDR1 is LNHDA and CDR2 SQIVND (reference sequence). This CDR3 reads CASSMRILSANYGYTF. The DNA for the CDR3 is TGTGCCAGTAGTATGAGGATTTTATCAGCGAACTATGGCTACACCTTC.

The chain couples TRBV5-4 to TRBJ1-2; TRBD1 matches 12 bases. The junction had 12 bases not matched to a gene; V was cut back by 1 base and J by 8 bases. The germline CDR1 and CDR2 sequences are SGHNT and YYREEE (reference sequence). CDR3 length: 17 residues. The CDR3 region has the DNA TGTGCCAGCAGCTTGAAAGGGGACAGGGGGCCCACGCGCGGCTACACCTTC. It translates to CASSLKGDRGPTRGYTF.

V usage is TRBV19 and J usage is TRBJ1-2, with TRBD1 matching over 7 bases. Germline values: CDR1 LNHDA, CDR2 SQIVND (reference sequence). Trimming at V came to 4 bases and at J to 3 bases, leaving 14 bases not matched to a gene. The CDR3 is 17 residues long. CDR3 sequence reads: CASSTVLAGGYDYGYTF. The CDR3 coding sequence is TGTGCCAGTAGTACAGTCCTGGCAGGGGGTTATGACTATGGCTACACCTTC.

The chain carries TRBV30 and TRBJ1-2, with 7 bases identical to TRBD1. The junction had 7 bases not matched to a gene; V was cut back by 1 base and J by 8 bases. The CDR3 extends over 13 amino acids. Per the germline V gene, CDR1 is GTSNPN and CDR2 is SVGIG (reference sequence). In DNA, the CDR3 is TGTGCCTGGAGTGCCGACAGGGCCGGGGGCTACACCTTC. Translated, it gives CAWSADRAGGYTF.

The V call is TRBV20-1, the J call TRBJ2-5; no firm D call. The CDR3 contains 11 residues. Per the germline V gene, CDR1 is DFQATT and CDR2 is SNEGSKA (reference sequence). The ends were cut back, 3 bases at V and 4 bases at J, with 6 bases in the middle. The CDR3 spells CSASLGETQYF. In DNA, the CDR3 is TGCAGTGCTAGTCTAGGAGAGACCCAGTACTTC.

The gene calls are TRBV19 and TRBJ2-7; 10 bases match TRBD2. Per germline, CDR1 LNHDA and CDR2 SQIVND (reference sequence). The CDR3 has 14 amino acids. Trimming removed 6 bases from V and 6 bases from J; junction bases left unmatched: 8. This CDR3 is CASSSSGRISEQYF. CDR3 nucleotide sequence: TGTGCCAGTAGCTCTAGCGGGAGAATTAGCGAGCAGTACTTC.

The chain joins TRBV18 to TRBJ2-7; perhaps TRBD2 as D (6 bases). Germline V CDR1 and CDR2: KGHSH, LQKENI. V lost 2 bases to trimming and J lost 2 bases, with 13 bases between them. The CDR3 is made up of 15 amino acids. The chain's CDR3 is CASSPGGTIPYEQYF. The CDR3 DNA reads as TGTGCCAGCTCACCAGGGGGGACCATACCCTACGAGCAGTACTTC.

The V call is TRBV9, the J call TRBJ2-1; 11 nucleotides align to TRBD2. Per the germline V gene, CDR1 is SGDLS and CDR2 is YYNGEE. CDR3 length: 16 amino acids. V trimming: 4 bases; J trimming: 3 bases; junction bases outside the gene matches: 6. CDR3 sequence (DNA): TGTGCCAGCAGCATTAGGACTAGCGGGCACTACAATGAGCAGTTCTTC. Translating it yields CASSIRTSGHYNEQFF.

The chain uses TRBV7-9 and TRBJ1-2; 7 bases map to TRBD1. The CDR3 runs 15 residues. V was clipped by 5 bases and J by 4 bases; unmatched bases: 10. Germline-derived CDR1 and CDR2 are SEHNR and FQNEAQ (reference sequence). The DNA for the CDR3 is TGTGCCAGCAGCCCTAGGGGGCTTATGAGCTATGGCTACACCTTC. This gives the protein CASSPRGLMSYGYTF.

This chain connects TRBV6-1 to TRBJ2-3; 9 nucleotides agree with TRBD2. There are 15 residues in the CDR3. The germline V gene encodes CDR1 MNHNS and CDR2 SASEGT. Losses at the gene ends were 7 bases for V and 2 bases for J; bases not matched to a gene: 7. The CDR3 spells CASIRAGGTTDTQYF. The CDR3 DNA reads TGTGCCAGCATCCGGGCGGGGGGGACCACAGATACGCAGTATTTT.

The count of this clone is one. The CDR3 here is CASSLGSYNTEAFF. The CDR3 coding sequence is TGTGCCAGCAGTTTGGGCAGCTACAACACTGAAGCTTTCTTT. The chain employs TRBV28 and TRBJ1-1; the D is unclear. This CDR3 has 14 residues. Germline CDR1 MDHEN, CDR2 SYDVKM. The V gene lost 3 bases and the J gene lost 2 bases, with 10 bases spanning the gap.

V gene TRBV1 combines with J gene TRBJ2-5; the table assigns TRBD2, which was not confirmed against the DNA. TRBV1 is classified as a pseudogene. The CDR3 consists of 14 residues. The CDR3: CTSLRTSGKETQYF. In nucleotides, the CDR3 is TGCACCAGCCTAAGGACTAGCGGGAAGGAGACCCAGTACTTC.

This clone was observed a single time. The chain recombines TRBV5-5 with TRBJ2-5; 7 nucleotides align to TRBD1. Germline CDR1 and CDR2: SGHKS and YYEKEE (reference sequence). Trimming cost V 3 bases and J 2 bases; bases outside gene matches: 4. The CDR3 is 14 amino acids. As DNA, the CDR3 is TGTGCCAGCAGCTCCGGACAGGTTCAAGAGACCCAGTACTTC. This sequence encodes CASSSGQVQETQYF.

The chain links TRBV10-3 to TRBJ2-3; weak D call: TRBD1 (5 bases). The CDR3 loop spans 15 amino acids. Trimming removed 0 bases from V and 5 bases from J, with 12 bases in between. The germline CDR1 and CDR2 sequences are ENHRY and SYGVKD. In DNA form, the CDR3 reads TGTGCCATCAGTGAGTCAGCAGGGCAGGGAGATACGCAGTATTTT. It translates to CAISESAGQGDTQYF.

The chain joins TRBV6-1 to TRBJ1-6; no clear D gene. With 1 base removed from V and 0 bases from J, the gap between germline ends came to 7 bases. This CDR3 has 16 amino acids. Germline CDR1 MNHNS, CDR2 SASEGT. As DNA, the CDR3 is TGTGCCAGCAGTGAAGAGCCGTACTCCTATAATTCACCCCTCCACTTT. This encodes CASSEEPYSYNSPLHF.

V usage is TRBV7-2 and J usage is TRBJ1-2; D is ambiguous. Looked up from germline, CDR1 is SGHTA and CDR2 is FQGNSA. The germline V and J ends were trimmed by 4 bases and 5 bases, with 17 bases remaining between them. The CDR3 covers 15 residues. The CDR3 coding sequence is TGTGCCAGCAGCTCGAAGTACATGACGGGATATGGCTACACCTTC. Translating it yields CASSSKYMTGYGYTF.

This chain links TRBV18 with TRBJ1-6; 7 bases line up with TRBD1. The CDR3 consists of 16 residues. The junction had 8 bases not matched to a gene; V was cut back by 2 bases and J by 7 bases. Germline V gives CDR1 KGHSH, CDR2 LQKENI. The CDR3 nucleotides read TGTGCCAGCTCACCAGGGGGACGACAGGGCAATTCACCCCTCCACTTT. This codes for CASSPGGRQGNSPLHF.

This CDR3 is CASSEFGGSSYNEQFF. The CDR3 DNA is TGTGCCAGCAGTGAATTTGGCGGGAGTTCCTACAATGAGCAGTTCTTC. V gene TRBV2 combines with J gene TRBJ2-1, with 7 positions matching TRBD2. V lost 2 bases and J lost 1; bases outside the gene matches: 5. Germline V lookup: CDR1 SNHLY, CDR2 FYNNEI. This CDR3 has 16 residues.

This chain links TRBV9 with TRBJ2-5; 11 bases match TRBD2. The CDR3 loop spans 16 amino acids. Trimming removed 4 bases from V and 0 bases from J; junction bases left unmatched: 5. The germline gives CDR1 SGDLS, CDR2 YYNGEE. The DNA of the CDR3 is TGTGCCAGCAGCCCCCGACTAGCGGGGAACCAAGAGACCCAGTACTTC. Residues: CASSPRLAGNQETQYF.

The genes are TRBV27 and TRBJ1-2; 8 bases fit TRBD1. CDR1 MNHEY and CDR2 SMNVEV come from the germline V gene (reference sequence). This CDR3 contains 13 residues. The V and J ends lost 4 bases and 6 bases, in that order; junction bases with no gene match: 4. The CDR3 DNA is TGTGCCAGCAGTTGGGCAGGGGGCCATGGCTACACCTTC. This encodes CASSWAGGHGYTF.

This clone has a single count. This CDR3 reads CASSEWQGFEKLFF. CDR3 nucleotides: TGTGCCAGCTCAGAGTGGCAGGGGTTCGAAAAACTGTTTTTT. The chain employs TRBV18 and TRBJ1-4; tentative D call: TRBD1 (6 bases). Trimming shortened V by 5 bases and J by 8 bases, and 15 bases separated the two germline ends. The germline CDR1 and CDR2 sequences are KGHSH and LQKENI. The CDR3 loop spans 14 amino acids.

V gene TRBV30 combines with J gene TRBJ2-7; 8 positions match TRBD2. There are 13 residues in the CDR3. J was trimmed by 3 bases and V by 2 bases; bases with no gene match: 3. The germline V gene has CDR1 GTSNPN and CDR2 SVGIG (reference sequence). In DNA form, the CDR3 reads TGTGCCTGGAGTATCGGGGGGGACTACGAGCAGTACTTC. Encoded protein: CAWSIGGDYEQYF. Together with reference TRBV30 and TRBJ2-7, the CDR3 gives the full variable domain: SQTIHQWPATLVQPVGSPLSLECTVEGTSNPNLYWYRQAAGRGLQLLFYSVGIGQISSEVPQNLSASRPQDRQFILSSKKLLLSDSGFYLCAWSIGGDYEQYFGPGTRLTVT.

The chain uses TRBV18 and TRBJ2-1; 7 positions agree with TRBD1. This CDR3 comprises 13 residues. Germline CDR1 is KGHSH and CDR2 is LQKENI. V lost 0 bases and J lost 14; bases outside the gene matches: 7. The CDR3 region has the DNA TGTGCCAGCTCACCACCGCAGGGGGTGCCTAAGTTCTTC. Protein product: CASSPPQGVPKFF.

The CDR3 is CASSLTGGRNNEQFF. CDR3 coding DNA: TGTGCCAGCAGCTTAACGGGGGGGCGGAACAATGAGCAGTTCTTC. The chain links TRBV7-3 to TRBJ2-1; D possibly corresponds to TRBD2 (7 bases). Trimming shortened V by 0 bases and J by 5 bases, and 11 bases separated the two germline ends. The CDR3 loop spans 15 amino acids. Germline V lookup: CDR1 SGHTA, CDR2 FQGTGA.

The V gene is TRBV5-4, the J gene TRBJ2-7; 12 nucleotides match TRBD2. J was trimmed by 3 bases and V by 6 bases; bases with no gene match: 13. This CDR3 comprises 17 residues. Germline V gene data show CDR1 as SGHNT and CDR2 as YYREEE (reference sequence). In DNA, the CDR3 is TGTGCCAGCAACAGCTTAACTAAGGGACTAGCGGGCTACGAGCAGTACTTC. Protein: CASNSLTKGLAGYEQYF. The entire variable domain, with the rest obtained from reference TRBV5-4 and TRBJ2-7, is as follows: ETGVTQSPTHLIKTRGQQVTLRCSSQSGHNTVSWYQQALGQGPQFIFQYYREEENGRGNFPPRFSGLQFPNYSSELNVNALELDDSALYLCASNSLTKGLAGYEQYFGPGTRLTVT.